These 7 T cell receptor beta chains were all obtained from the same sample, sequenced in a study of graft-versus-host responses after intestinal transplantation. Which antigens these TCRs recognize remains unknown. Profiled with immunoSEQ multiplex PCR; TCRdb holds only in-frame clones, not every one. The sample includes 25,000 or so clones, 82% of them seen just once. The source material was unstimulated CD4+ T cells sorted from spleen or lymph node cells, sampled before intestinal transplant. The receptors here all came from a human donor who received an intestinal transplant.

The V call is TRBV6-5, the J call TRBJ1-5, with TRBD1 identical over 7 bases. The CDR3 consists of 15 residues. V shed 6 bases, J shed 4 bases, and the junction held 9 bases outside the gene matches. In germline, CDR1 is MNHEY, CDR2 SVGAGI. CDR3 DNA: TGTGCCAGCAGAAGCGGGCAGGGGGGTAATCAGCCCCAGCATTTT. Its translation is CASRSGQGGNQPQHF.

The chain links TRBV10-3 to TRBJ2-2; 9 bases fit TRBD1. Germline CDR1 reads ENHRY; CDR2 reads SYGVKD. Trimming cost V 3 bases and J 5 bases; bases outside gene matches: 4. The CDR3 contains 15 residues. CDR3 region: CAISDTGGWTGELFF. The CDR3 DNA reads as TGTGCCATCAGTGACACAGGGGGCTGGACCGGGGAGCTGTTTTTT.

V gene TRBV5-1 combines with J gene TRBJ2-2; D unresolved. Germline V lookup: CDR1 SGHRS, CDR2 YFSETQ. V was shortened by 4 bases and J by 2 bases, with 15 bases between the two germline ends. CDR3 length equals 16 residues. The DNA of the CDR3 is TGCGCCAGCAGCCGAGCTTTACAGATAAACACCGGGGAGCTGTTTTTT. As protein: CASSRALQINTGELFF.

For the CDR3, the DNA is TGTGCCAGCAGCTTACGCGGACAGGGGGCCTACGAGCAGTACTTC. It translates to CASSLRGQGAYEQYF. The chain employs TRBV7-2 and TRBJ2-7, with 10 bases fitting TRBD1. The CDR3 runs to 15 residues. V lost 2 bases and J lost 2; bases outside the gene matches: 3. CDR1 is SGHTA and CDR2 is FQGNSA in the germline V gene.

This clone was found a few times. This chain uses TRBV7-2 with TRBJ1-2; 10 nucleotides align to TRBD1. The CDR3 sequence is 15 residues long. Germline trimming cut 3 bases from V and 5 bases from J; bases unmatched to any gene: 6. Germline V gene data show CDR1 as SGHTA and CDR2 as FQGNSA. CDR3 in DNA: TGTGCCAGCAGCTTTCAGGACAGGGGGTTTTATGGCTACACCTTC. This translates into CASSFQDRGFYGYTF.

This clone was counted between two and nine times. V gene TRBV7-2 combines with J gene TRBJ2-4; tentative D call: TRBD1 (7 bases). The CDR3 runs to 16 residues. The V end lost 6 bases, the J end lost 8 bases, and 23 bases lay between the germline ends. CDR1 and CDR2 from the germline V gene are SGHTA and FQGNSA. The CDR3 loop reads CASRRQGLRPQDIQYF. Here the CDR3 DNA reads TGTGCCAGCAGACGACAGGGACTGCGTCCTCAAGACATTCAGTACTTC.

This sequence joins TRBV5-4 and TRBJ2-7, with 8 bases aligning to TRBD2. Trimming removed 1 base from V and 0 bases from J; junction bases left unmatched: 3. Germline CDR1 SGHNT, CDR2 YYREEE (reference sequence). The CDR3 is made up of 15 amino acids. CDR3 nucleotide sequence: TGTGCCAGCAGCTTGTCCAGCGGGAGCTCCTACGAGCAGTACTTC. It translates to CASSLSSGSSYEQYF.